The next 7 T cell receptor beta chains were all read from a single sample in a study of blood T cell repertoires in COVID-19. Repertoires were generated with immunoSEQ multiplex PCR, while TCRdb's copy carries only in-frame clones and drops some. The sample contains 190,000 or so clones, about 83% of which appear only once. Sequenced material: peripheral blood. Every receptor here comes from a woman aged 18-29 years who had recovered from COVID-19.

V usage is TRBV7-2 and J usage is TRBJ2-1; 7 bases match TRBD2. Germline CDR1 and CDR2: SGHTA and FQGNSA. After removal of 2 bases from V and 8 bases from J, the junction contained 12 bases not matched to a gene. CDR3 length: 16 residues. The CDR3 loop is CASSLRRLALDYEQFF. As DNA, the CDR3 is TGTGCCAGCAGCTTAAGGAGACTAGCCTTAGACTATGAGCAGTTCTTC.

This chain joins TRBV4-1 and TRBJ2-5; 7 positions match TRBD2. The CDR3 is 15 residues long. J gave up 5 bases and V 3 bases, and 9 bases lay outside the gene matches. Germline-derived CDR1 and CDR2 are MGHRA and YSYEKL. The CDR3 region has the DNA TGCGCCAGCAGCCAGGGGGGAAGCGGGGAGGAGACCCAGTACTTC. This codes for CASSQGGSGEETQYF.

V usage is TRBV10-3 and J usage is TRBJ2-1, with TRBD2 matching 8 bases. The germline V gene encodes CDR1 ENHRY and CDR2 SYGVKD. The CDR3 totals 15 residues. V lost 3 bases, J lost 4 bases, and 5 bases stayed unmatched. CDR3 amino acids: CAISEYSSGYNEQFF. CDR3 DNA: TGTGCCATCAGTGAATACTCTAGCGGGTACAATGAGCAGTTCTTC.

The DNA of the CDR3 is TGTGCCAGCAGTGAAGCGCTTCGATTTGACAGGGACTACGAGCAGTACTTC. This translates into CASSEALRFDRDYEQYF. V gene TRBV2 combines with J gene TRBJ2-7, with 7 bases lining up with TRBD1. The CDR3 is made up of 17 amino acids. V was clipped by 0 bases and J by 3 bases; unmatched bases: 11. CDR1 is SNHLY and CDR2 is FYNNEI in the germline V gene.

The chain is built from TRBV3-1 (or the pseudogene TRBV3-2) and TRBJ2-2; D remains ambiguous. This CDR3 is built from 16 residues. The V end lost 3 bases, the J end lost 1 base, and 12 bases lay between the germline ends. Per the germline V gene, CDR1 is LGHDT and CDR2 is YNNKEL (reference sequence). CDR3 region: CASSQVHPGNTGELFF. For the CDR3, the DNA is TGTGCCAGCAGCCAGGTCCACCCAGGGAACACCGGGGAGCTGTTTTTT.

The chain is built from TRBV15 and TRBJ2-5, with 9 bases that match TRBD1. The CDR3 extends over 16 amino acids. The junction had 12 bases not matched to a gene; V was cut back by 4 bases and J by 6 bases. Germline V gene sequence: CDR1 LNHNV, CDR2 YYDKDF (reference sequence). The CDR3 spells CATSTPPRQGVKTQYF. The CDR3 DNA reads as TGTGCCACCAGCACCCCCCCGAGACAGGGGGTAAAGACCCAGTACTTC. Full variable domain (missing parts from reference TRBV15 and TRBJ2-5): DAMVIQNPRYQVTQFGKPVTLSCSQTLNHNVMYWYQQKSSQAPKLLFHYYDKDFNNEADTPDNFQSRRPNTSFCFLDIRSPGLGDTAMYLCATSTPPRQGVKTQYFGPGTRLLVL.

This clone was seen just once. The chain recombines TRBV5-1 with TRBJ2-2; the match to TRBD2 covers 10 bases. CDR3 length equals 16 residues. Trimming cost V 2 bases and J 3 bases; bases outside gene matches: 4. CDR1 is SGHRS and CDR2 is YFSETQ in the germline V gene. The CDR3 is CASSFLAGDDTGELFF. The CDR3 bases are TGCGCCAGCAGCTTCCTAGCGGGGGACGACACCGGGGAGCTGTTTTTT. Variable domain in full (rest from reference TRBV5-1 and TRBJ2-2): KAGVTQTPRYLIKTRGQQVTLSCSPISGHRSVSWYQQTPGQGLQFLFEYFSETQRNKGNFPGRFSGRQFSNSRSEMNVSTLELGDSALYLCASSFLAGDDTGELFFGEGSRLTVL.